This T cell receptor beta chain is drawn from a study of cytomegalovirus exposure and HLA in healthy donors. Findings and limits, study-wide: The productive fraction for most TCR beta V segments was about 90% or about 30% in an earlier analysis. Researchers reported that three CMV-associated chains were confirmed in vitro as CMV antigen-specific.

The PCR made use of 60 Vbeta and 13 Jbeta primers. Generated by immunoSEQ multiplex PCR, the TCRdb table keeps only in-frame clones and is missing some. The table includes 190,000 or so clones, around 75% detected once. All donors participated as healthy donors of bone marrow. The germline V and J ends were trimmed by 2 bases and 2 bases, with 10 bases remaining between them. Germline CDR1 and CDR2: MNHNS and SASEGT. This CDR3 spans 14 amino acids. Comments on this clone: Antigen specificity is unknown.

The sample was PBMCs. The sequence came from a male donor in good health and CMV-seropositive. V and J are TRBV6-1 and TRBJ2-7; tentatively, D is TRBD1 (5 bases). The CDR3 nucleotides read TGTGCCAGCAGTGAATTATGGGGCCCCTACGAGCAGTACTTC. Its protein is CASSELWGPYEQYF.